This T cell receptor (beta chain) came from a study of blood T cells in healthy people across ages. The CDR3 loop spans 10 amino acids. Germline V CDR1 and CDR2: DFQATT, SNEGSKA (reference sequence). Study-wide points: What prevented conclusive comparison of naive and antigen-experienced cells was that PBMCs were unsorted. With age, beta diversity per million T cells declined roughly linearly, significantly by roughly 40.

As to this clonotype: Its matching antigen is unknown. One junction end disagrees with the germline gene, perhaps due to a read error.

The second PCR ran about 6 to 12 cycles with a sample-barcoded 5' primer and J-beta primers. TCRdb used MiXCR to reprocess the 5' RACE reads, holding one entry per CDR3 protein. This table holds 800,000 to 950,000 distinct CDR3 sequences, 29% found once. This sample also belongs to another study, concerning T cells of mothers and their children. That study reports: Per mother, over 9.5 million TCR beta CDR3 reads were obtained; per child, about 3 million. Slightly higher but non-significant overlap marked related mother-child pairs versus unrelated pairs.

This TCR was recovered from a woman between 40 and 50 years old in good health. The sequenced sample consisted of blood. This sequence joins TRBV20-1 and TRBJ2-5; 8 positions agree with TRBD2. The CDR3 DNA follows: TGCAGGCCCAGTCCGGGGGGGGGCCCATTC. It translates to CRPSPGGGPF.